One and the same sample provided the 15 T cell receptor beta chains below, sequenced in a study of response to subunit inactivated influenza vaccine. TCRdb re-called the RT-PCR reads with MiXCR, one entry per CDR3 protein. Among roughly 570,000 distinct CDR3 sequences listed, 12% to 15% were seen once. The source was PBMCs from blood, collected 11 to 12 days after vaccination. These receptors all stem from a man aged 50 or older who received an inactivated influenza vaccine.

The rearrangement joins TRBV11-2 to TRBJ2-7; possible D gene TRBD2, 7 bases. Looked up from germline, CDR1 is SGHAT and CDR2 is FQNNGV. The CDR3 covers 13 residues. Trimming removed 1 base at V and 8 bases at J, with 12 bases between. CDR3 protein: CASSLGGGVQQYF. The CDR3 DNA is TGTGCCAGCAGCTTAGGAGGGGGGGTCCAGCAGTACTTC.

CDR3 DNA sequence: TGTGCCAGCAGCCTGGGCGGGGGAGTTGGGGAGACCCAGTACTTC. This gives the protein CASSLGGGVGETQYF. The chain is built from TRBV2 and TRBJ2-5; 7 positions agree with TRBD2. The CDR3 is 15 amino acids. V gave up 6 bases and J gave up 5 bases; unmatched junction bases: 12. Germline V gene data show CDR1 as SNHLY and CDR2 as FYNNEI.

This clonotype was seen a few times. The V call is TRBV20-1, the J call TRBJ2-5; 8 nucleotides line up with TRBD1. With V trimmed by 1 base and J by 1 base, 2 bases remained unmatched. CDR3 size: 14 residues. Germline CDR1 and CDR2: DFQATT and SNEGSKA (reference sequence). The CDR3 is CSARGTGGQETQYF. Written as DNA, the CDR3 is TGCAGTGCTAGAGGAACAGGGGGCCAAGAGACCCAGTACTTC.

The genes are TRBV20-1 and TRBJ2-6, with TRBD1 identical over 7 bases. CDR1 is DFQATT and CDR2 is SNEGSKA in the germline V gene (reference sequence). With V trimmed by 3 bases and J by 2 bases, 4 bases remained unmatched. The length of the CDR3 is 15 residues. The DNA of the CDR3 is TGCAGTGCTAGTATACAGGGGACTGGGGCCAACGTCCTGACTTTC. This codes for CSASIQGTGANVLTF.

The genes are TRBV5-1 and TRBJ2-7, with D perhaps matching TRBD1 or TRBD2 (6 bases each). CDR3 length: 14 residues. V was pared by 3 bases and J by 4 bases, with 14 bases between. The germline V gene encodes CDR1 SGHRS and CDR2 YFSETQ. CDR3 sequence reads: CASSSFSGAYEQYF. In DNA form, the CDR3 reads TGCGCCAGCAGCTCGTTCTCGGGGGCTTACGAGCAGTACTTC.

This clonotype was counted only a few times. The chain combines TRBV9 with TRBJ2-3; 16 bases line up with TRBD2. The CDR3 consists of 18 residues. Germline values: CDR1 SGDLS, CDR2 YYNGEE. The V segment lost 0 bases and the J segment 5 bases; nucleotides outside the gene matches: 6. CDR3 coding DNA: TGTGCCAGCAGCGTAGTCGGGACTAGCGGGAGGGCCGGAGATACGCAGTATTTT. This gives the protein CASSVVGTSGRAGDTQYF.

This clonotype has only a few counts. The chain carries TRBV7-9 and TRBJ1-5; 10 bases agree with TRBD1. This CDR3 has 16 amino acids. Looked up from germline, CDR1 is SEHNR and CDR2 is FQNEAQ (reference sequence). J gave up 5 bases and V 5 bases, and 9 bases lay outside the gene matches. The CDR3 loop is CASSPRTGGYDQPQHF. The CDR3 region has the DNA TGTGCCAGCAGCCCAAGGACAGGGGGGTACGATCAGCCCCAGCATTTT. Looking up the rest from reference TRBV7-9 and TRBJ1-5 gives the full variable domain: DTGVSQNPRHKITKRGQNVTFRCDPISEHNRLYWYRQTLGQGPEFLTYFQNEAQLEKSRLLSDRFSAERPKGSFSTLEIQRTEQGDSAMYLCASSPRTGGYDQPQHFGDGTRLSIL.

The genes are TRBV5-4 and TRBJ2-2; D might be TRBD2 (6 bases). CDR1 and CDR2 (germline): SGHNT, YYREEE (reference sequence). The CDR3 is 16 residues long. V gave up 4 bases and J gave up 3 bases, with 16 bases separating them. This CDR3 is CASSPPLGGDTGELFF. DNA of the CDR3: TGTGCCAGCAGCCCCCCCTTGGGCGGGGACACCGGGGAGCTGTTTTTT.

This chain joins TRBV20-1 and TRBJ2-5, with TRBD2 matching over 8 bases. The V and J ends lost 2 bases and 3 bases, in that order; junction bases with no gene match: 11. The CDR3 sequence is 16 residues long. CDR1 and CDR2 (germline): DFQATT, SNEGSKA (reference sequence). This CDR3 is CSARPPWGSGEETQYF. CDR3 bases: TGCAGTGCTAGACCACCTTGGGGTAGCGGGGAAGAGACCCAGTACTTC.

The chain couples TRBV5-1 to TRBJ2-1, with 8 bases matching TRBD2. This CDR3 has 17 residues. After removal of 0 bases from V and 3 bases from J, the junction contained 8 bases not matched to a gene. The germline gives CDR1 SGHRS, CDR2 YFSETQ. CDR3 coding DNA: TGCGCCAGCAGCTTGGTGTCTAGCGGGTACATCTACAATGAGCAGTTCTTC. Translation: CASSLVSSGYIYNEQFF.

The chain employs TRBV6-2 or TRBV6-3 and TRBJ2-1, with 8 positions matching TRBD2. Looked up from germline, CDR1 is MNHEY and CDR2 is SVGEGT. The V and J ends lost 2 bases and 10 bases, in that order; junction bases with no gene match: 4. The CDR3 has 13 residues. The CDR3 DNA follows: TGTGCCAGCAGTTACGGCGGGAGGTGGGAGCAGTTCTTC. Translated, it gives CASSYGGRWEQFF.

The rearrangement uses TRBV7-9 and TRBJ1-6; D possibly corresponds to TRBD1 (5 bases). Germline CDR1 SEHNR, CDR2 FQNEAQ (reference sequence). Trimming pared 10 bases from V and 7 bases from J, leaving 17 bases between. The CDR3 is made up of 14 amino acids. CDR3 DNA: TGTGCCACCAAGCGTCCGGGGGAGAATTCACCCCTCCACTTT. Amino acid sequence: CATKRPGENSPLHF. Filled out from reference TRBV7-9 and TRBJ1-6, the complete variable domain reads DTGVSQNPRHKITKRGQNVTFRCDPISEHNRLYWYRQTLGQGPEFLTYFQNEAQLEKSRLLSDRFSAERPKGSFSTLEIQRTEQGDSAMYLCATKRPGENSPLHFGNGTRLTVT.

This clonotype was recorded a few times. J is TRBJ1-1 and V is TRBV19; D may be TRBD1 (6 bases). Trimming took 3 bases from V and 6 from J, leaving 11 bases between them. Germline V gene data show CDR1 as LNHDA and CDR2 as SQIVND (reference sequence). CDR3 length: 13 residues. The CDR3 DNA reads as TGTGCCAGTAGTATTATACAGGGTGCTGAAGCTTTCTTT. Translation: CASSIIQGAEAFF.

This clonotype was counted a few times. CDR3 in amino acids: CASSFSGETGELFF. The CDR3 DNA sequence: TGTGCCAGCAGTTTTTCAGGGGAAACCGGGGAGCTGTTTTTT. The chain has TRBV12-3 or TRBV12-4 and TRBJ2-2; possibly TRBD1 for D (6 bases). This CDR3 is built from 14 residues. Between the trimmed V and J ends, which lost 3 bases and 5 bases, there was a span of 10 bases.

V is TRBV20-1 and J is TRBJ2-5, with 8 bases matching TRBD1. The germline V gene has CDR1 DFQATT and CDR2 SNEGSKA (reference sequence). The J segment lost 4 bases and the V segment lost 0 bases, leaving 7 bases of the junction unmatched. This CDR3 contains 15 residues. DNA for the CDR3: TGCAGTGCTAGAGATGGAGGGACAGGCCCAGAGACCCAGTACTTC. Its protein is CSARDGGTGPETQYF.